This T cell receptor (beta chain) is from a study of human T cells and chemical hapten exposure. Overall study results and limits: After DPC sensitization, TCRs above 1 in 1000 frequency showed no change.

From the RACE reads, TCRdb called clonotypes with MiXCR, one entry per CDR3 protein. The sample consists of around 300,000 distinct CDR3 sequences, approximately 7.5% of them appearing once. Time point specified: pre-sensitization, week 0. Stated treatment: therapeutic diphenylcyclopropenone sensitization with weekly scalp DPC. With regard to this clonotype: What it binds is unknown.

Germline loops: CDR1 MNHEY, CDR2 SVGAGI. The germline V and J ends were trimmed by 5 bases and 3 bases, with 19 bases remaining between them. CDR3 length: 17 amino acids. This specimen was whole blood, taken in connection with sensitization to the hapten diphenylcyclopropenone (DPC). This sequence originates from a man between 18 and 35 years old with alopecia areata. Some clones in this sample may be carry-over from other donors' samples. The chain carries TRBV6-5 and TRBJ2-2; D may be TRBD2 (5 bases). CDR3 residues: CASSESPGLDDTGELFF. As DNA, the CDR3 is TGTGCCAGCAGTGAATCTCCTGGACTCGACGACACCGGGGAGCTGTTTTTT.